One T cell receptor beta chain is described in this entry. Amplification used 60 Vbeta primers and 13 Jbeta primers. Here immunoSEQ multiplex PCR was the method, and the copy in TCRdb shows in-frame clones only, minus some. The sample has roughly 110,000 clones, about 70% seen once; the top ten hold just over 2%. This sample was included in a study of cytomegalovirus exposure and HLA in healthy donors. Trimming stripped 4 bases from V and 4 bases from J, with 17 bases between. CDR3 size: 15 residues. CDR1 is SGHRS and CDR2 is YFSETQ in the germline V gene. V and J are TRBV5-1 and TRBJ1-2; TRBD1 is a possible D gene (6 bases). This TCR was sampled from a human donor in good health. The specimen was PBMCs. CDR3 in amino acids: CASSLFGEGGYGYTF. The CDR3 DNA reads TGCGCCAGCAGCCTCTTCGGGGAGGGGGGCTATGGCTACACCTTC. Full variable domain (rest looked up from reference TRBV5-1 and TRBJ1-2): KAGVTQTPRYLIKTRGQQVTLSCSPISGHRSVSWYQQTPGQGLQFLFEYFSETQRNKGNFPGRFSGRQFSNSRSEMNVSTLELGDSALYLCASSLFGEGGYGYTFGSGTRLTVV.